This entry is about one TCR beta chain. The record originates from a study of blood T cell repertoires in COVID-19. At the level of the study: Donors in the United States, Italy and Spain gave samples during acute or convalescent COVID-19. T cells, B-cell-depleted T cells, or PBMCs supplied cDNA or gDNA.

The germline V gene has CDR1 KGHDR and CDR2 SFDVKD. CDR3 size: 12 residues. Trimming left V 7 bases short and J 6 bases short, with 8 bases between. As handled by the study authors: Amplification of reference gene primers provided the estimated nucleated cell counts. Measured with immunoSEQ multiplex PCR; TCRdb has only the in-frame clones, and not every one. V and J calls and clone size follow that table, whereas D and trimming were derived from the DNA. The data hold about 100,000 clones, with roughly 85% observed a single time. The genes are TRBV24-1 and TRBJ2-2; no definite D call. This clonotype originated in a woman aged 70-85 years with acute or convalescent COVID-19. Sequencing was done on a sample of peripheral blood. Here the CDR3 reads CATSLFSGELFF. The CDR3 nucleotides are TGTGCCACCAGCCTATTTTCCGGGGAGCTGTTTTTT.